This entry concerns a single T cell receptor beta chain. This entry comes from a study of blood T cell repertoires in COVID-19. Study background: In each case, the material was cDNA or gDNA derived from T cells, B-cell-depleted T cells, or PBMCs.

Generated by immunoSEQ multiplex PCR, the TCRdb table keeps only in-frame clones and is missing some. Of under 85,000 clones in the sample, about four fifths were seen once. V lost 1 base and J 7 bases, leaving 14 bases between the germline ends. CDR1 is SGHAT, CDR2 FQNNGV, per germline. There are 14 residues in the CDR3. This chain connects TRBV11-2 to TRBJ2-7, with D tentatively TRBD1 (5 bases). Sequenced material: peripheral blood. The receptor was derived from a man in his fifties or sixties with acute or convalescent COVID-19. CDR3 sequence: CASSLGQTPGEQYF. Here the CDR3 DNA reads TGTGCCAGCAGCTTAGGACAGACGCCCGGGGAGCAGTACTTC.